The 10 T cell receptor beta chains below were found in one sample sequenced in a study of shared clonotypes between healthy human individuals. Clones were sequenced by immunoSEQ multiplex PCR, and TCRdb holds only the in-frame ones, with some missing. The sample consists of roughly 2.1 million clones, about 93% of them appearing once. CD45RO-negative, CCR7-selected cells formed the naive CD8 fraction, which excluded terminally differentiated effector memory CD45RA+ cells. Sequenced: naive CD8+ T cells from PBMCs. The receptors were gathered from a man younger than 30 in good health. Some clones in this sample may be carry-over from other donors' samples.

The chain recombines TRBV2 with TRBJ1-2, with D perhaps matching TRBD1 (6 bases). The length of the CDR3 is 18 residues. Trimming pared 0 bases from V and 7 bases from J, leaving 24 bases between. In germline, CDR1 is SNHLY, CDR2 FYNNEI. CDR3 loop: CASSEAKTHTGGSGGYTF. CDR3 nucleotides: TGTGCCAGCAGTGAAGCGAAGACCCACACGGGGGGCAGCGGTGGCTACACCTTC.

Only one count was recorded for this clone. This may be a read error, as it is one base from a much larger clone. Other DNA sequences within the sample encode an identical CDR3. The chain joins TRBV2 to TRBJ2-5; D call uncertain. The CDR3 has 11 amino acids. Between the trimmed V and J ends, which lost 5 bases and 5 bases, there was a span of 6 bases. The germline CDR1 and CDR2 sequences are SNHLY and FYNNEI. For the CDR3, the DNA is TGTGCCAGCAGTTCCGGGGAGACCCAGTACTTC. It yields the protein CASSSGETQYF.

The chain has TRBV27 and TRBJ2-7; no definite D call. Between the trimmed V and J ends, which lost 0 bases and 0 bases, there was a span of 15 bases. Germline-derived CDR1 and CDR2 are MNHEY and SMNVEV (reference sequence). The length of the CDR3 is 17 residues. The CDR3 bases are TGTGCCAGCAGTTTATCGACGGAGCCCGTCCGCTCCTACGAGCAGTACTTC. This gives the protein CASSLSTEPVRSYEQYF.

The V gene is TRBV11-1, the J gene TRBJ2-7; the match to TRBD2 covers 7 bases. V gave up 2 bases and J gave up 3 bases; unmatched junction bases: 4. CDR1 and CDR2 (germline): SGHAT, FQDESV (reference sequence). The CDR3 sequence is 14 residues long. CDR3 DNA: TGTGCCAGCAGCTTAATTCCGGGAGGCTACGAGCAGTACTTC. It specifies CASSLIPGGYEQYF. The full variable domain, with the rest looked up from reference TRBV11-1 and TRBJ2-7, is EAEVAQSPRYKITEKSQAVAFWCDPISGHATLYWYRQILGQGPELLVQFQDESVVDDSQLPKDRFSAERLKGVDSTLKIQPAELGDSAMYLCASSLIPGGYEQYFGPGTRLTVT.

Note on this clone: Other DNA sequences from this sample encode an identical CDR3 as well. This chain links TRBV28 with TRBJ2-7; a possible D gene is TRBD1 (5 bases). V was clipped by 2 bases and J by 3 bases, with 8 bases between them. CDR3 size: 13 residues. The germline V gene has CDR1 MDHEN and CDR2 SYDVKM. In DNA form, the CDR3 reads TGTGCCAGCAGTTTACTTGACAGCTACGAGCAGTACTTC. Residues: CASSLLDSYEQYF.

The chain is built from TRBV6-6 and TRBJ2-5; D might be TRBD2 (6 bases). The germline V and J ends were trimmed by 1 base and 5 bases, with 11 bases remaining between them. Germline values: CDR1 MNHNY, CDR2 SVGAGI (reference sequence). The length of the CDR3 is 14 residues. The CDR3 sequence is CASSYFSGRETQYF. CDR3 in DNA: TGTGCCAGCAGTTACTTCTCGGGGAGGGAGACCCAGTACTTC.

The chain couples TRBV25-1 to TRBJ2-7, with D tentatively TRBD2 (5 bases). In germline, CDR1 is MGHDK, CDR2 SYGVNS. The CDR3 is made up of 15 amino acids. With 2 bases removed from V and 4 bases from J, the gap between germline ends came to 15 bases. In nucleotides, the CDR3 is TGTGCCAGCAGTGAAGTCGCATTCGGGGATTACGAGCAGTACTTC. This sequence encodes CASSEVAFGDYEQYF.

This clone occurred once. This chain uses TRBV27 with TRBJ2-7, with D possibly TRBD1 on 6 matching bases. This CDR3 spans 17 amino acids. Deletions cut 7 bases from V and 1 base from J, with 23 bases between. Per germline, CDR1 MNHEY and CDR2 SMNVEV (reference sequence). The CDR3 sequence: CASKRGIWGRSSYEQYF. The CDR3 DNA follows: TGTGCCAGCAAGAGGGGGATATGGGGGAGAAGTTCCTACGAGCAGTACTTC.

The rearrangement joins TRBV10-2 to TRBJ2-5; 13 positions agree with TRBD2. Germline V gene sequence: CDR1 WSHSY, CDR2 SAAADI. V was clipped by 7 bases and J by 5 bases; unmatched bases: 4. The length of the CDR3 is 14 residues. The CDR3 sequence is CASTTSGRAETQYF. DNA of the CDR3: TGCGCCAGCACCACTAGCGGGAGGGCGGAGACCCAGTACTTC.

The chain combines TRBV5-4 with TRBJ1-2, with D maybe TRBD1 (5 bases). This CDR3 has 13 amino acids. Germline V CDR1 and CDR2: SGHNT, YYREEE (reference sequence). Trimming took off 7 bases at V and 2 bases at J, with 12 bases between the two ends. The CDR3 DNA is TGTGCCAGCTCGGGCAGGGAGAACTATGGCTACACCTTC. Translating gives CASSGRENYGYTF.